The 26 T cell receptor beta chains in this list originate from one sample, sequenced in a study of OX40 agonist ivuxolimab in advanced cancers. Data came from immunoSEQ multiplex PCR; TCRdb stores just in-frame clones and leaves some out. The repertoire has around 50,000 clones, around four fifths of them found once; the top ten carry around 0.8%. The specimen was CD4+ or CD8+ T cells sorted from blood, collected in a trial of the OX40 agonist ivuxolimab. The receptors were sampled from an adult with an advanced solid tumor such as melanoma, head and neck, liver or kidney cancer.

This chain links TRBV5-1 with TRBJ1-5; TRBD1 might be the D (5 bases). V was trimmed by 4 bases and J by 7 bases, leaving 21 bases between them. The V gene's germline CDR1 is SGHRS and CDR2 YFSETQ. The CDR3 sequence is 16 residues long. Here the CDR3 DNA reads TGCGCCAGCAGCCCCGGGGCAGGAGGAGTGGACCAGCCCCAGCATTTT. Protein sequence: CASSPGAGGVDQPQHF.

The CDR3 region is CASSLAGGGSSYEQYF. The CDR3 DNA sequence: TGTGCCAGCAGCTTGGCCGGCGGGGGCAGCTCCTACGAGCAGTACTTC. The V call is TRBV5-4, the J call TRBJ2-7; D might be TRBD2 (7 bases). CDR3 length: 16 amino acids. CDR1 and CDR2 (germline): SGHNT, YYREEE (reference sequence). V was clipped by 0 bases and J by 0 bases, with 13 bases between them.

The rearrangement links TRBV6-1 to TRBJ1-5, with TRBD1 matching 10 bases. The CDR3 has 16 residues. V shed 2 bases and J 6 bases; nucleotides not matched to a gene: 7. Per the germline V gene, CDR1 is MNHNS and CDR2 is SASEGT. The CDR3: CASSETRTGGSQPQHF. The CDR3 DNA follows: TGTGCCAGCAGTGAAACACGGACAGGGGGAAGTCAGCCCCAGCATTTT.

The CDR3 DNA sequence: TGTGCCAGCAGCCAAATGAATGAAAAACTGTTTTTT. It yields the protein CASSQMNEKLFF. The chain couples TRBV5-5 to TRBJ1-4; D is uncertain. This CDR3 comprises 12 residues. V was shortened by 4 bases and J by 5 bases, with 6 bases between the two germline ends. Per germline, CDR1 SGHKS and CDR2 YYEKEE (reference sequence).

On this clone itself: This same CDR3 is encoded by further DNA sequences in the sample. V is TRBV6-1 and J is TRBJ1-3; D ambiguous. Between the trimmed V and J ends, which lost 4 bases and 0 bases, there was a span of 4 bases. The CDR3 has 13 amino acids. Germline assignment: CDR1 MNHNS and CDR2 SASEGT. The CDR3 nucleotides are TGTGCCAGCAGTGGCCTCTCTGGAAACACCATATATTTT. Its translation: CASSGLSGNTIYF.

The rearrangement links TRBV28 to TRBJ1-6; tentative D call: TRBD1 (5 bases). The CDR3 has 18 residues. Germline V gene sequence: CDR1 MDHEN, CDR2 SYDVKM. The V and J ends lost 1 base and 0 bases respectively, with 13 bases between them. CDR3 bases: TGTGCCAGCAGTTTATCCCAGGGTCTGAGCTCCTATAATTCACCCCTCCACTTT. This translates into CASSLSQGLSSYNSPLHF.

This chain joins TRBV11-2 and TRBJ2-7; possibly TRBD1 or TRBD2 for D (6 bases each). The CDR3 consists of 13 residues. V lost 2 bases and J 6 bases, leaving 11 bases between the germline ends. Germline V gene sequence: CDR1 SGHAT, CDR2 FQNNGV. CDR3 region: CASSLIGGGEQYF. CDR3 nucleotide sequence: TGTGCCAGCAGCTTAATCGGGGGCGGCGAGCAGTACTTC.

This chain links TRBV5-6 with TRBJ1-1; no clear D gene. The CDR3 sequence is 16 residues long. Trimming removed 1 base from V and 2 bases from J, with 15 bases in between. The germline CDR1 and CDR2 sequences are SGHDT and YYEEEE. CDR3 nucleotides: TGTGCCAGCAGCTTGCATCGGATGAGCGCAAACACTGAAGCTTTCTTT. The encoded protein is CASSLHRMSANTEAFF.

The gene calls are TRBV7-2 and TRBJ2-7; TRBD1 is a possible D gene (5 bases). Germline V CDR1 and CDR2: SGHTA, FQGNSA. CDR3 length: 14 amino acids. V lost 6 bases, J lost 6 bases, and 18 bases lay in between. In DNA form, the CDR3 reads TGTGCCAGCAGATTATCCAGGGCCCCAGGCGAGCAGTACTTC. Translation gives CASRLSRAPGEQYF.

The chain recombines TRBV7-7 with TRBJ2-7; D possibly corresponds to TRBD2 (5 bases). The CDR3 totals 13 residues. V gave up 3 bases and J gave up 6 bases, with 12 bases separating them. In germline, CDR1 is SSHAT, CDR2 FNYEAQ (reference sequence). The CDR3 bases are TGTGCCAGCAGCTTGGACGGGAATGGCGAGCAGTACTTC. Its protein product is CASSLDGNGEQYF.

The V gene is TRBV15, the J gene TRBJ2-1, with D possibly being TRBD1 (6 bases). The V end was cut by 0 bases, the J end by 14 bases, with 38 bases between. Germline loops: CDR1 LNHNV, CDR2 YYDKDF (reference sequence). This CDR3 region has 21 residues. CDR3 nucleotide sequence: TGTGCCACCAGCAGAGATTACTCGGCGGCCACATCGTCATTGGGGGACAAGGGGGAGTTCTTC. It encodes CATSRDYSAATSSLGDKGEFF.

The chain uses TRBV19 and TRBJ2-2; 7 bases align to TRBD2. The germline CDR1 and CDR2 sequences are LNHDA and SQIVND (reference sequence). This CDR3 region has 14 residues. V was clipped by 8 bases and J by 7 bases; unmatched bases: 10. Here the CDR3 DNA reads TGTGCCAGTCGGGGGGTGATGAGGGTCGGGGAGCTGTTTTTT. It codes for CASRGVMRVGELFF.

CDR3 residues: CASSLRTVAGANVLTF. In nucleotides, the CDR3 is TGTGCCAGCAGTTTAAGGACCGTGGCTGGGGCCAACGTCCTGACTTTC. The chain carries TRBV6-5 and TRBJ2-6; D gene uncertain. This CDR3 contains 16 residues. V was clipped by 4 bases and J by 2 bases, with 12 bases between them. Germline V gene sequence: CDR1 MNHEY, CDR2 SVGAGI.

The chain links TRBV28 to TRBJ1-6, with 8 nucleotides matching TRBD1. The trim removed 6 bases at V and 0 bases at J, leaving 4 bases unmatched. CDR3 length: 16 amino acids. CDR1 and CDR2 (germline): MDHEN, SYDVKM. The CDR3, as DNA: TGTGCCAGCAGCTGGACAGGGAGCTCCTATAATTCACCCCTCCACTTT. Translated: CASSWTGSSYNSPLHF.

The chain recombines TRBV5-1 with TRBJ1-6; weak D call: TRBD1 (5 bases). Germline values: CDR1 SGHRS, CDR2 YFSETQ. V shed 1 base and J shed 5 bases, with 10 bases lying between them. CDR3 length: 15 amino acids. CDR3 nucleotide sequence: TGCGCCAGCAGCTTGTCAGGGCTCGATAATTCACCCCTCCACTTT. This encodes CASSLSGLDNSPLHF.

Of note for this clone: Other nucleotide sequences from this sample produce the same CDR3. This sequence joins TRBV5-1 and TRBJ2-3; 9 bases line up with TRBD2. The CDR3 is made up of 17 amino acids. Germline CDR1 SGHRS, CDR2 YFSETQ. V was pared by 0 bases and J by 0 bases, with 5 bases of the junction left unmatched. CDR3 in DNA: TGCGCCAGCAGCTTGGTAGGGCGGGGGGGGAGCACAGATACGCAGTATTTT. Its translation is CASSLVGRGGSTDTQYF.

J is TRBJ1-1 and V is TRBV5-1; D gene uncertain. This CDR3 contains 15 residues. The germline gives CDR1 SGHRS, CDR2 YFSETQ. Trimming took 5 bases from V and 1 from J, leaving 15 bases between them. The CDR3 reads CASSPERVGNTEAFF. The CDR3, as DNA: TGCGCCAGCAGTCCCGAAAGGGTCGGGAACACTGAAGCTTTCTTT.

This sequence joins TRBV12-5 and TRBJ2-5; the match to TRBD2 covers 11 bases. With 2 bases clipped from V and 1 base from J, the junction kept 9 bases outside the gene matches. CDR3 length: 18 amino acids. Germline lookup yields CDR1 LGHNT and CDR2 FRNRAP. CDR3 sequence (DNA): TGTGCTAGTGGTTTGCCTAGCGGGGGGCGAAAGACCCAAGAGACCCAGTACTTC. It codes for CASGLPSGGRKTQETQYF. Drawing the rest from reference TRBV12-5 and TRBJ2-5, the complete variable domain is DARVTQTPRHKVTEMGQEVTMRCQPILGHNTVFWYRQTMMQGLELLAYFRNRAPLDDSGMPKDRFSAEMPDATLATLKIQPSEPRDSAVYFCASGLPSGGRKTQETQYFGPGTRLLVL.

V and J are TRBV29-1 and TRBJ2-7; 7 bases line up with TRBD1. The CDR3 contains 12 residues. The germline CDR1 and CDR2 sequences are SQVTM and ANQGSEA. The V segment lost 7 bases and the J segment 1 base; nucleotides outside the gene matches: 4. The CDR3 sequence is CSAGGGSYEQYF. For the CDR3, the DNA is TGCAGCGCAGGGGGTGGTTCCTACGAGCAGTACTTC.

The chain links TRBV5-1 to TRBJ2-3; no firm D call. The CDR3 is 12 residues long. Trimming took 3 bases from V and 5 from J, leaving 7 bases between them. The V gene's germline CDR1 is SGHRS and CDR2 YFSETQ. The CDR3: CASSSGVDTQYF. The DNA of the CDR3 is TGCGCCAGCAGCTCTGGGGTAGATACGCAGTATTTT.

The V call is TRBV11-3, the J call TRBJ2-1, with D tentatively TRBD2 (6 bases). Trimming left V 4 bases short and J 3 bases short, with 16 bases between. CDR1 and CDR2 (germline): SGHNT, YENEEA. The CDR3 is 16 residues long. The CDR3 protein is CASSSFKGRIYNEQFF. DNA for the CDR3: TGTGCCAGCAGCTCGTTCAAGGGGAGGATCTACAATGAGCAGTTCTTC.

CDR3 nucleotides: TGTGCCAGCAGCCAAGATCGCGGGCGGGGTGGAAACAATGAGCAGTTCTTC. Translation: CASSQDRGRGGNNEQFF. V usage is TRBV4-2 and J usage is TRBJ2-1; D might be TRBD2 (6 bases). The CDR3 contains 17 residues. Between the trimmed V and J ends, which lost 0 bases and 5 bases, there was a span of 17 bases. The germline V gene has CDR1 LGHNA and CDR2 YNFKEQ.

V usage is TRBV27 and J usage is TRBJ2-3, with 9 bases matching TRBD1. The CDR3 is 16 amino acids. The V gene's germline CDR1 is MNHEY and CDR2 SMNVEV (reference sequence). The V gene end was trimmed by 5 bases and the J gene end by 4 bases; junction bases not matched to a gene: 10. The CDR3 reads CASSNLGGTGPDTQYF. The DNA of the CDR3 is TGTGCCAGCAGTAACCTGGGCGGGACAGGGCCAGATACGCAGTATTTT.

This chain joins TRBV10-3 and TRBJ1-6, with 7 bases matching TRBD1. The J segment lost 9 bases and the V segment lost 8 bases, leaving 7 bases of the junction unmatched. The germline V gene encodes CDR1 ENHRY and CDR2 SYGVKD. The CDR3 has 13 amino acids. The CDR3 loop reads CAIQGTESSPLHF. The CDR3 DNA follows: TGTGCCATCCAAGGGACAGAAAGTTCACCCCTCCACTTT.

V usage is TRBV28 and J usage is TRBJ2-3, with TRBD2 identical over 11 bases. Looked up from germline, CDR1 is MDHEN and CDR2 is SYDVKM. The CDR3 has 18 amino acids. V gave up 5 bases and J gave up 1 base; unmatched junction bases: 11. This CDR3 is CASSLTALAGARTDTQYF. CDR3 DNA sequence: TGTGCCAGCAGTCTTACGGCACTAGCGGGGGCCCGCACAGATACGCAGTATTTT.

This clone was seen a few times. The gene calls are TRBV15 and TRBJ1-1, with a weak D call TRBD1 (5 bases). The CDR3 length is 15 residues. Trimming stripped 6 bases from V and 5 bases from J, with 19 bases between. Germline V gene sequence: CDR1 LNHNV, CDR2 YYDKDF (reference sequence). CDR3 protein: CATRAGIGVGTEAFF. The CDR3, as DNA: TGTGCCACCAGGGCCGGGATAGGGGTAGGAACTGAAGCTTTCTTT. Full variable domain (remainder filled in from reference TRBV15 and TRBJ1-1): DAMVIQNPRYQVTQFGKPVTLSCSQTLNHNVMYWYQQKSSQAPKLLFHYYDKDFNNEADTPDNFQSRRPNTSFCFLDIRSPGLGDTAMYLCATRAGIGVGTEAFFGQGTRLTVV.